This TCR beta chain came from a study of blood T cells in healthy people across ages. Study-level findings and limits: One million T cells yielded diversity estimates that were considered underestimates. TCR beta diversity, measured per million T cells, fell in a roughly linear way with age.

It was with a sample-barcoded 5' primer and a J-beta primer mix that a second PCR of about 6 to 12 cycles was run. One entry per CDR3 protein results from TCRdb running MiXCR on the 5' RACE reads. The sample includes around 2 million distinct CDR3 sequences, 35% to 50% of them seen just once. Of note for this clonotype: The antigen is unknown.

Donor samples were obtained from healthy Caucasian individuals from Russia, aged about 6 to 90. Total RNA, at least 6 micrograms per sample, was extracted from PBMCs. The CDR3 extends over 14 amino acids. Germline V lookup: CDR1 SGHTA, CDR2 FQGNSA. V was pared by 2 bases and J by 6 bases, with 13 bases between. This receptor was identified in a human donor in good health. This chain uses TRBV7-2 with TRBJ1-2; D gene unclear. Sample: blood. The CDR3 sequence is CASSLFTGIDGYTF. CDR3 nucleotides: TGTGCCAGCAGCTTATTCACCGGTATAGATGGCTACACCTTC. The full variable domain, with the rest looked up from reference TRBV7-2 and TRBJ1-2, is GAGVSQSPSNKVTEKGKDVELRCDPISGHTALYWYRQSLGQGLEFLIYFQGNSAPDKSGLPSDRFSAERTGGSVSTLTIQRTQQEDSAVYLCASSLFTGIDGYTFGSGTRLTVV.